Listed below are T cell receptor beta chains from one sample, sequenced in a study of cytomegalovirus exposure and HLA in healthy donors. Method: immunoSEQ multiplex PCR; TCRdb's copy keeps in-frame clones and lacks some. The profile shows 150,000 to 200,000 clones, roughly 78% of them singletons. Sequenced sample: PBMCs. The receptors come from a boy between 10 and 17 years old in good health and CMV-seronegative. Both conserved end residues are part of each CDR3. D genes are given only for firm matches. Only part of the rows carry a size: once, few, many, or a class if the clone is expanded.

V gene: TRBV30; D gene: .; clone size: .; J gene: TRBJ1-4; CDR3 DNA: TGTGCCTGGAGTGTAGACGGGTTTTCGGCAAAACTGTTTTTT; CDR3 protein: CAWSVDGFSAKLFF
V gene: TRBV6-1; D gene: .; clone size: .; J gene: TRBJ1-2; CDR3 DNA: TGTGCCAGCAGTGAATCCCCTGACATCTCCTTAGGCTACACCTTC; CDR3 protein: CASSESPDISLGYTF
V gene: TRBV7-6; D gene: .; clone size: .; J gene: TRBJ2-1; CDR3 DNA: TGTGCCAGCAGCTTAGTCCAAAACAATGAGCAGTTCTTC; CDR3 protein: CASSLVQNNEQFF
V gene: TRBV4-3; D gene: .; clone size: .; J gene: TRBJ1-2; CDR3 DNA: TGCGCCAGCAGCCAAGGGTTCCCCGGGACTAACTATGGCTACACCTTC; CDR3 protein: CASSQGFPGTNYGYTF
V gene: TRBV5-5; D gene: TRBD1; clone size: .; J gene: TRBJ1-5; CDR3 DNA: TGTGCCAGCAGCTCGGATAGGACAGGTGGAAAGCCCCAGCATTTT; CDR3 protein: CASSSDRTGGKPQHF
V gene: TRBV6-1; D gene: .; clone size: once; J gene: TRBJ1-4; CDR3 DNA: TGTGCCAGCAGTGAAGTGTCGGCAGCTTGGGAGGAAAAACTGTTTTTT; CDR3 protein: CASSEVSAAWEEKLFF
V gene: TRBV9; D gene: TRBD2; clone size: .; J gene: TRBJ2-2; CDR3 DNA: TGTGCCAGCAGCGTAGGCCCCCTAGCGGACCCGAACACCGGGGAGCTGTTTTTT; CDR3 protein: CASSVGPLADPNTGELFF
V gene: TRBV5-1; D gene: .; clone size: .; J gene: TRBJ1-3; CDR3 DNA: TGCGCCAGCAGCTTGGCCGGGGAAAGCGTTGGAAACACCATATATTTT; CDR3 protein: CASSLAGESVGNTIYF
V gene: TRBV30; D gene: .; clone size: .; J gene: TRBJ1-6; CDR3 DNA: TGTGCCTGGGTCCCCGGGGGAAGGAGCTCCTATAATTCACCCCTCCACTTT; CDR3 protein: CAWVPGGRSSYNSPLHF
V gene: TRBV4-1; D gene: .; clone size: .; J gene: TRBJ1-2; CDR3 DNA: TGCGCCAGCAGCCCCGGGTTGGATCTTTATTCTGGCTACACCTTC; CDR3 protein: CASSPGLDLYSGYTF
V gene: TRBV9; D gene: TRBD1; clone size: once; J gene: TRBJ1-1; CDR3 DNA: TGTGCCAGCAGCGTAGGAGGGGGCCCCATGAACACTGAAGCTTTCTTT; CDR3 protein: CASSVGGGPMNTEAFF
V gene: TRBV19; D gene: .; clone size: once; J gene: TRBJ1-5; CDR3 DNA: TGTGCCAGTAGTGGGGGCGGGCAGAGCAATCAGCCCCAGCATTTT; CDR3 protein: CASSGGGQSNQPQHF
V gene: TRBV5-4; D gene: .; clone size: .; J gene: TRBJ2-3; CDR3 DNA: TGTGCCAGCAGCCTCAAACAGCCGATGGATACGCAGTATTTT; CDR3 protein: CASSLKQPMDTQYF
V gene: TRBV6-5; D gene: .; clone size: .; J gene: TRBJ2-1; CDR3 DNA: TGTGCCAGCAGTTACGGGCAGGGTCGGACCTACAATGAGCAGTTCTTC; CDR3 protein: CASSYGQGRTYNEQFF
V gene: TRBV5-6; D gene: .; clone size: .; J gene: TRBJ2-3; CDR3 DNA: TGTGCCAGCAGCTTCGGGAACACAGATACGCAGTATTTT; CDR3 protein: CASSFGNTDTQYF
V gene: TRBV30; D gene: .; clone size: few; J gene: TRBJ1-2; CDR3 DNA: TGTGCCTGGACGGTAGCTGCAAACTATGGCTACACCTTC; CDR3 protein: CAWTVAANYGYTF
V gene: TRBV27; D gene: .; clone size: once; J gene: TRBJ2-7; CDR3 DNA: TGTGCCAGCAGTCCTTTCTCCTACGAGCAGTACTTC; CDR3 protein: CASSPFSYEQYF
V gene: TRBV5-8; D gene: TRBD1; clone size: .; J gene: TRBJ1-2; CDR3 DNA: TGTGCCAGCAGCTTGGACAGGGGGAATGGCTACACCTTC; CDR3 protein: CASSLDRGNGYTF
V gene: TRBV11-3; D gene: .; clone size: few; J gene: TRBJ1-1; CDR3 DNA: TGTGCCAGCAGCTTAGAGGGAGAACTCACCACTGAAGCTTTCTTT; CDR3 protein: CASSLEGELTTEAFF
V gene: TRBV2; D gene: .; clone size: .; J gene: TRBJ2-5; CDR3 DNA: TGTGCCAGCAACCCCACCGTGGGGCTACGACAAGAGACCCAGTACTTC; CDR3 protein: CASNPTVGLRQETQYF
V gene: TRBV7-9; D gene: .; clone size: .; J gene: TRBJ2-5; CDR3 DNA: TGTGCCAGCAGCTTAGTCCAGGAGGTAGAGACCCAGTACTTC; CDR3 protein: CASSLVQEVETQYF
V gene: TRBV10-3; D gene: .; clone size: .; J gene: TRBJ2-7; CDR3 DNA: TGTGCCATCAGTGAGGGCAGGGATCGGTCCTACGAGCAGTACTTC; CDR3 protein: CAISEGRDRSYEQYF
V gene: TRBV7-9; D gene: .; clone size: .; J gene: TRBJ2-7; CDR3 DNA: TGTGCCAGCGGAGGAGACACCTCCTACGAGCAGTACTTC; CDR3 protein: CASGGDTSYEQYF
V gene: TRBV6-1; D gene: TRBD1; clone size: once; J gene: TRBJ2-7; CDR3 DNA: TGTGCCAGCAGTGAAGGACAGGGAACCCACGAGCAGTACTTC; CDR3 protein: CASSEGQGTHEQYF
V gene: TRBV9; D gene: .; clone size: .; J gene: TRBJ1-1; CDR3 DNA: TGTGCCAGCAGACAAGGTGGGGGACTTGGCACTGAAGCTTTCTTT; CDR3 protein: CASRQGGGLGTEAFF
V gene: TRBV27; D gene: TRBD1; clone size: .; J gene: TRBJ1-5; CDR3 DNA: TGTGCCAGCGGCACAGGGGGCGGTCAGCCCCAGCATTTT; CDR3 protein: CASGTGGGQPQHF
V gene: TRBV7-3; D gene: .; clone size: .; J gene: TRBJ2-1; CDR3 DNA: TGTGCCAGCAGCCTCGATGGACAGAACTACAATGAGCAGTTCTTC; CDR3 protein: CASSLDGQNYNEQFF
V gene: TRBV7-9; D gene: .; clone size: .; J gene: TRBJ2-7; CDR3 DNA: TGTGCCAGCAGCCTCCTTCCTAGCTCCTACGAGCAGTACTTC; CDR3 protein: CASSLLPSSYEQYF
V gene: TRBV6-5; D gene: TRBD2; clone size: once; J gene: TRBJ2-1; CDR3 DNA: TGTGCCAGCAGTGCCATGTTCGGGGGGTCTAGACTGTTCTTC; CDR3 protein: CASSAMFGGSRLFF
V gene: TRBV7-9; D gene: .; clone size: few; J gene: TRBJ2-6; CDR3 DNA: TGTGCCAGCAGCCCAAGGGTACGGGCGGGTGGGGCCAACGTCCTGACTTTC; CDR3 protein: CASSPRVRAGGANVLTF
V gene: TRBV11-2; D gene: .; clone size: .; J gene: TRBJ1-2; CDR3 DNA: TGTGCCAGCAGCTCCTCCAGGGCATCCCCCAACTATGGCTACACCTTC; CDR3 protein: CASSSSRASPNYGYTF
V gene: TRBV2; D gene: .; clone size: .; J gene: TRBJ1-3; CDR3 DNA: TGTGCCAGCACCCGAGGGGGGGGCCGGTACCCTGGAAACACCATATATTTT; CDR3 protein: CASTRGGGRYPGNTIYF
V gene: TRBV4-2; D gene: .; clone size: .; J gene: TRBJ1-1; CDR3 DNA: TGTGCCAGCAGCCAAGAAGAAACGAGGAACACTGAAGCTTTCTTT; CDR3 protein: CASSQEETRNTEAFF
V gene: TRBV4-1; D gene: TRBD1; clone size: .; J gene: TRBJ1-4; CDR3 DNA: TGCGCCAGCAGCCCGGACAGGGGTGAAGAAAAACTGTTTTTT; CDR3 protein: CASSPDRGEEKLFF
V gene: TRBV11-3; D gene: .; clone size: once; J gene: TRBJ2-7; CDR3 DNA: TGTGCCAGCAGCTCTACTAGTGACGTGCAGTACTTC; CDR3 protein: CASSSTSDVQYF